This TCR beta chain was sequenced during a study of regulatory T cells in long-lasting Graves disease. CDR3-region Arm-PCR and iRepertoire HTBI primers produced the TCR beta libraries. TCRdb recomputed calls from the multiplex PCR reads with MiXCR, one row per CDR3 protein. The sample carries a few hundred thousand distinct CDR3 sequences, around 20% recorded once. Time point noted: persistent/refractory GD, antithyroid drugs over 5 years with positive TRAb. The TCR library was prepared using RNA isolated from PBMCs. V was clipped by 7 bases and J by 6 bases, with 10 bases between them. The CDR3 extends over 12 amino acids. The V gene's germline CDR1 is SGHAT and CDR2 FQDESV (reference sequence).

The sample was peripheral blood mononuclear cells (PBMCs), taken when the disease was refractory, from a patient treated with antithyroid drugs. This sequence joins TRBV11-1 and TRBJ2-1; no clear D gene. This receptor was taken from a female donor with Graves disease. This chain's CDR3 is CASTDATNEQFF. DNA for the CDR3: TGTGCCAGCACCGACGCCACCAATGAGCAGTTCTTC.